The subject of this entry is one TCR beta chain. Its antigen is currently unknown. The data derive from a study of shared clonotypes between healthy human individuals. Between the trimmed V and J ends, which lost 1 base and 5 bases, there was a span of 10 bases. Germline lookup yields CDR1 SGHTA and CDR2 FQGNSA. There are 14 residues in the CDR3. Assay: immunoSEQ multiplex PCR; the TCRdb copy retains only in-frame clones and omits some. This sample has roughly 1,500,000 clones; 98% to 99% occur once, and the top ten carry approximately 0.38%. The study's findings and limits: With few donors, the genetic and exposure-history diversity represented was limited.

There were only Caucasian adults among the donors, and all lived in Nashville, Tennessee. The chain joins TRBV7-2 to TRBJ2-3; TRBD2 is a possible D gene (6 bases). The clonotype was recovered from a man between 25 and 39 years old in good health. Material: naive CD4+ T cells sorted from blood. The subset denotes: CD45RA+ positively selected. The DNA for the CDR3 is TGTGCCAGCAGCTTAGACGGCGGGATAGATACGCAGTATTTT. This codes for CASSLDGGIDTQYF.